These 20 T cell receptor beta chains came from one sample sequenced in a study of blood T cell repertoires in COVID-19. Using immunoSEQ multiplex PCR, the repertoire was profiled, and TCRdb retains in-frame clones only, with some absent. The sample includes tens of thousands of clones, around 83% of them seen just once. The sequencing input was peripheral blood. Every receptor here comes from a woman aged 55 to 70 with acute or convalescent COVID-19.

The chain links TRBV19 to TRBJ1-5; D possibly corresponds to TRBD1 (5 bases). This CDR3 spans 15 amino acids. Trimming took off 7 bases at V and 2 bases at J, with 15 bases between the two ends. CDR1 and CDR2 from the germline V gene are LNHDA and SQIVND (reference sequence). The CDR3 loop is CASTQGQARNQPQHF. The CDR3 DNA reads TGTGCCAGTACCCAGGGCCAGGCGCGCAATCAGCCCCAGCATTTT.

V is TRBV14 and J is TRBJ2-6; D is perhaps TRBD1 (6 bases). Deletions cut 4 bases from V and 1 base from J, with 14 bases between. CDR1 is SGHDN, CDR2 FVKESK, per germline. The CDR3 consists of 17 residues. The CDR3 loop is CASSPRWGTSGANVLTF. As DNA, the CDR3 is TGTGCCAGCAGCCCTCGTTGGGGGACATCTGGGGCCAACGTCCTGACTTTC.

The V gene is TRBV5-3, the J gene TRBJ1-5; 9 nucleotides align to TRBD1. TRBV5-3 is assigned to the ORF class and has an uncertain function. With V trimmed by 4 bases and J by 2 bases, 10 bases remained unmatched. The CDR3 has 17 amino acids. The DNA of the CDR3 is TGTGCCAGAAGCCCGAGAAAGGACAGGGGAGGCAATCAGCCCCAGCATTTT. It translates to CARSPRKDRGGNQPQHF.

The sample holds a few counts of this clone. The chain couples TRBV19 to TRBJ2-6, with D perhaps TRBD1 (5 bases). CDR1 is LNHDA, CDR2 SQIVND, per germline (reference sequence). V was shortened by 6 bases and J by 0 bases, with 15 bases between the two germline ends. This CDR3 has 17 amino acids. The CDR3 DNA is TGTGCCAGTAGACCGACAGTGGGAAGCTCTGGGGCCAACGTCCTGACTTTC. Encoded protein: CASRPTVGSSGANVLTF.

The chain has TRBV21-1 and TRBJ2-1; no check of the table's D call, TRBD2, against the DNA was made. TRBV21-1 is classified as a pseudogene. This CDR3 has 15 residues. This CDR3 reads CASSAGLASYNEQFF. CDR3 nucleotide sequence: TGTGCCAGCAGCGCGGGACTAGCTTCCTACAATGAGCAGTTCTTC.

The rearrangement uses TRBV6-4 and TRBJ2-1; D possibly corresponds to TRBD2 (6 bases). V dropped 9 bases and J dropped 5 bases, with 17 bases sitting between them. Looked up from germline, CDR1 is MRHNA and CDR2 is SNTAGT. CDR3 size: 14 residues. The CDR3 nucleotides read TGTGCCAGAAATACACGGGGGTCCAACAATGAGCAGTTCTTC. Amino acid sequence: CARNTRGSNNEQFF.

The chain's CDR3 is CASSQVAGQDYGYTF. As DNA, the CDR3 is TGTGCCAGCAGCCAAGTGGCCGGACAGGATTATGGCTACACCTTC. The V gene is TRBV14, the J gene TRBJ1-2, with 7 positions matching TRBD1. This CDR3 is 15 amino acids long. Germline-derived CDR1 and CDR2 are SGHDN and FVKESK. The junction had 7 bases not matched to a gene; V was cut back by 1 base and J by 5 bases. The entire variable domain, with the rest obtained from reference TRBV14 and TRBJ1-2, is as follows: EAGVTQFPSHSVIEKGQTVTLRCDPISGHDNLYWYRRVMGKEIKFLLHFVKESKQDESGMPNNRFLAERTGGTYSTLKVQPAELEDSGVYFCASSQVAGQDYGYTFGSGTRLTVV.

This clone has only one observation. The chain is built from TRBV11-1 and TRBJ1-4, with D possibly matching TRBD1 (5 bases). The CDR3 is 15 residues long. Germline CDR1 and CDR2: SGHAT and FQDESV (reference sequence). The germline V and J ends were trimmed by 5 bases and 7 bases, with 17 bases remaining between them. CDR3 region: CASSARTRGTEKLFF. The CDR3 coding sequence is TGTGCCAGCAGCGCCCGGACACGTGGTACTGAAAAACTGTTTTTT.

CDR3 region: CASSTGQPNTEAFF. DNA for the CDR3: TGCGCCAGCAGCACGGGACAGCCTAACACTGAAGCTTTCTTT. The chain joins TRBV5-1 to TRBJ1-1, with 7 bases fitting TRBD1. CDR3 size: 14 residues. CDR1 and CDR2 from the germline V gene are SGHRS and YFSETQ. Losses at the gene ends were 4 bases for V and 2 bases for J; bases not matched to a gene: 5.

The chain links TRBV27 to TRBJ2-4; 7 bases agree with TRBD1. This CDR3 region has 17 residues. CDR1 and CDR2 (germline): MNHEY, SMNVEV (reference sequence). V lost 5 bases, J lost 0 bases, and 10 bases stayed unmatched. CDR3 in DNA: TGTGCCAGCAGTGCCTCGGACAGGAGGATAGCCAAAAACATTCAGTACTTC. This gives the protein CASSASDRRIAKNIQYF.

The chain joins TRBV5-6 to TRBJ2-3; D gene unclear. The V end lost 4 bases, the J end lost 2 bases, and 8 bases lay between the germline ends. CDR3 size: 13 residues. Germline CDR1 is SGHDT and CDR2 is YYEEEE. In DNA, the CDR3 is TGTGCCAGCAGCACGTACACCACAGATACGCAGTATTTT. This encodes CASSTYTTDTQYF.

Here the CDR3 DNA reads TGTGCCAGCAGCCGACACGGACAGGGGAAAAACATTCAGTACTTC. Protein product: CASSRHGQGKNIQYF. The chain uses TRBV3-1 (or the pseudogene TRBV3-2) and TRBJ2-4; 9 bases align to TRBD1. Germline lookup yields CDR1 LGHDT and CDR2 YNNKEL (reference sequence). Trimming at V came to 4 bases and at J to 4 bases, leaving 5 bases not matched to a gene. The CDR3 has 15 amino acids.

The CDR3 nucleotides read TGTGCTAGTGGTTTGTATGGGCTTGGGACAGATACGCAGTATTTT. Translated, it gives CASGLYGLGTDTQYF. The chain carries TRBV12-5 and TRBJ2-3, with D uncertain. Deletions cut 2 bases from V and 3 bases from J, with 12 bases between. The CDR3 is 15 amino acids. The germline V gene has CDR1 LGHNT and CDR2 FRNRAP. Supplemented by reference TRBV12-5 and TRBJ2-3, the full variable domain reads DARVTQTPRHKVTEMGQEVTMRCQPILGHNTVFWYRQTMMQGLELLAYFRNRAPLDDSGMPKDRFSAEMPDATLATLKIQPSEPRDSAVYFCASGLYGLGTDTQYFGPGTRLTVL.

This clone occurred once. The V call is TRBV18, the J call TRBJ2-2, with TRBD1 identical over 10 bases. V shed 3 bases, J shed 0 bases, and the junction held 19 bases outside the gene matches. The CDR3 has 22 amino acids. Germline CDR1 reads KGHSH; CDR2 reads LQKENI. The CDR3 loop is CASSPSDTGTGDLWTNTGELFF. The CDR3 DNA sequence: TGTGCCAGCTCACCGAGTGACACCGGGACAGGGGATTTGTGGACGAACACCGGGGAGCTGTTTTTT.

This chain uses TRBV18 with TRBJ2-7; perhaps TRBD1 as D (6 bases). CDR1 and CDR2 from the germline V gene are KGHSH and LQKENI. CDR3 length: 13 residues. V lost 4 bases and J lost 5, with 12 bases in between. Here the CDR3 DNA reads TGTGCCAGCTCACTACGCCGGGACAACGAGCAGTACTTC. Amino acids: CASSLRRDNEQYF.

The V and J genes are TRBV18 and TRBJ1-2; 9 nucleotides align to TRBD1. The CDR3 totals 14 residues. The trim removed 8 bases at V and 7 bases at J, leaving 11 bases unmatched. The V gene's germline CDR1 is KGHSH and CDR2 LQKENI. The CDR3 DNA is TGTGCCAGCACAGGAATTAACAGGGGGCTTGGCTACACCTTC. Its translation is CASTGINRGLGYTF.

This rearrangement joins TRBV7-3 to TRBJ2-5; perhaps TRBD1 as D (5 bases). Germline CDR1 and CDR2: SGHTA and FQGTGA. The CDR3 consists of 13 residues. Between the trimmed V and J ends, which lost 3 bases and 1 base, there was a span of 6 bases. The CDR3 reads CASSLTAQETQYF. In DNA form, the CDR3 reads TGTGCCAGCAGCTTGACAGCCCAAGAGACCCAGTACTTC.

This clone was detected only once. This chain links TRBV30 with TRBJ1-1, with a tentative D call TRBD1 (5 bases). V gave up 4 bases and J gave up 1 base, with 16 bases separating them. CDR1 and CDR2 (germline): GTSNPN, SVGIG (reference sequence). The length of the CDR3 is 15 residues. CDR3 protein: CAWIKWGVTNTEAFF. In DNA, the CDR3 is TGTGCCTGGATCAAGTGGGGGGTAACGAACACTGAAGCTTTCTTT.

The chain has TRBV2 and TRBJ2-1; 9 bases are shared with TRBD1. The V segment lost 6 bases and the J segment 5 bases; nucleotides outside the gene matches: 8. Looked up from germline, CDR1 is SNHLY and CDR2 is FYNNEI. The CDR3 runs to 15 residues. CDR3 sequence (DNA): TGTGCCAGCAGCGCGGACAGGGGAATCAACAATGAGCAGTTCTTC. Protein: CASSADRGINNEQFF.

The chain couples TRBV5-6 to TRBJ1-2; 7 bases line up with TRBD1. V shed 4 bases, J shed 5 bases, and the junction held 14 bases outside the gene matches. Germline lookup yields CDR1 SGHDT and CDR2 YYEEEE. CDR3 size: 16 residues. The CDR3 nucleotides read TGTGCCAGCAGCCGGGCCGGCGCCAGGGGGGATTATGGCTACACCTTC. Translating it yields CASSRAGARGDYGYTF.